The rows below give T cell receptor beta chains drawn from one sample of a study of blood T cell repertoires in COVID-19. The data were produced by immunoSEQ multiplex PCR, yet TCRdb's version contains in-frame clones alone and is incomplete. The sample carries under 200,000 clones, approximately 81% recorded once. Sample: peripheral blood. These TCRs come from a woman aged 45-59 years with COVID-19, enrolled during active disease. CDR3s include the opening cysteine and the closing phenylalanine or tryptophan. A D gene is named only where the DNA matches it firmly. A row's size may be missing; if present it is once, few, many or a size class.

clone size	D gene	J gene	V gene	CDR3 DNA	CDR3 protein
.	.	TRBJ2-2	TRBV21-1	TGTGCCAGCAGCGAGCTAGCGGGGGGGTTCACCGGGGAGCTGTTTTTT	CASSELAGGFTGELFF
once	TRBD2	TRBJ2-7	TRBV5-1	TGCGCCAGCAGCTTGGTCGCAGTCGGGGGGGAGCAGTACTTC	CASSLVAVGGEQYF
once	.	TRBJ2-3	TRBV5-1	TGCGCCAGCAGCTTGGTTGTTAGCAGAGCCGTAGGTGCAGATACGCAGTATTTT	CASSLVVSRAVGADTQYF
.	.	TRBJ2-3	TRBV7-2	TGTGCCAGCAGCCCACCGGGTAGCGCAGATACGCAGTATTTT	CASSPPGSADTQYF
.	TRBD1	TRBJ2-1	TRBV10-1	TGCGCCAGCAGTGTGGCAGGGGGTCACAATGAGCAGTTCTTC	CASSVAGGHNEQFF
.	TRBD2	TRBJ2-5	TRBV4-1	TGCGCCAGCAGCCCGGGACTAGCGGGGCGAGAGACCCAGTACTTC	CASSPGLAGRETQYF
.	TRBD1	TRBJ2-1	TRBV19	TGTGCCAGTAGGCCGGACAGGGAATCCTACAATGAGCAGTTCTTC	CASRPDRESYNEQFF
.	TRBD1	TRBJ1-4	TRBV18	TGTGCCAGCTCACCATCGGCAGGGGGCGATGAAAAACTGTTTTTT	CASSPSAGGDEKLFF
.	.	TRBJ1-1	TRBV7-6	TGTGCCAGCAGCTTAGCAATTGGGGAGGCCACTGAAGCTTTCTTT	CASSLAIGEATEAFF
.	TRBD2	TRBJ2-3	TRBV15	TGTGCCACCAGCAGAGCTGCTAGCGGGCGAGGCACAGATACGCAGTATTTT	CATSRAASGRGTDTQYF
few	.	TRBJ1-3	TRBV7-6	TGTGCCAGCAGCTTAGCCCCTACCCCGTGGGAGCGCTCTGGAAACACCATATATTTT	CASSLAPTPWERSGNTIYF
.	TRBD2	TRBJ2-7	TRBV3-1/TRBV3-2	TGTGCCAGCAGCCAAGAAGGGAGCGGGGGGCTTATCGGATACGAGCAGTACTTC	CASSQEGSGGLIGYEQYF
.	TRBD1	TRBJ1-2	TRBV11-2	TGTGCCAGCAGCACCGGACAGGGGAGCGGTGGCTACACCTTC	CASSTGQGSGGYTF
.	.	TRBJ1-6	TRBV3-1/TRBV3-2	TGTGCCAGCAGCCAAGGCGGAGGTGACTCCTATAATTCACCCCTCCACTTT	CASSQGGGDSYNSPLHF
.	TRBD1	TRBJ2-1	TRBV14	TGTGCCAGCAGCCAGTACGACGGGACAGGGCTCAATGAGCAGTTCTTC	CASSQYDGTGLNEQFF
.	.	TRBJ1-2	TRBV24-1	TGTGCCACCAGTGAAGACCCAACAGGAGGCTACACCTTC	CATSEDPTGGYTF
once	.	TRBJ2-3	TRBV10-1	TGCGCCAGCCGAAAAGGAGGCACAGATACGCAGTATTTT	CASRKGGTDTQYF
.	TRBD2	TRBJ2-3	TRBV15	TGTGCCACCAGCAGAGAGACTCCGGGACTAGCATTCGCAGATACGCAGTATTTT	CATSRETPGLAFADTQYF
once	TRBD2	TRBJ2-3	TRBV5-4	TGTGCCAGCAGCTCGGGGGGGAACACAGATACGCAGTATTTT	CASSSGGNTDTQYF
.	.	TRBJ1-3	TRBV4-1	TGCGCCAGCAGCCAAGAAACTATCTCAGGAAACACCATATATTTT	CASSQETISGNTIYF
.	.	TRBJ2-7	TRBV9	TGTGCCAGCAGCGTAGTCGGGGGCGAGCAGTACTTC	CASSVVGGEQYF
.	.	TRBJ1-2	TRBV5-6	TGTGCCAGCAGCTCTGACAGTCAAGCTAACTATGGCTACACCTTC	CASSSDSQANYGYTF
.	TRBD2	TRBJ2-7	TRBV6-5	TGTGCCAGCAGTTACTCTCGGGGGGGCTACTACGAGCAGTACTTC	CASSYSRGGYYEQYF
.	TRBD2	TRBJ2-1	TRBV6-4	TGTGCCAGCAGTGACCCGCTGTCATCGGTAGCGGGGGCCTACAATGAGCAGTTCTTC	CASSDPLSSVAGAYNEQFF
.	.	TRBJ1-1	TRBV3-1/TRBV3-2	TGTGCCAGCAGCCAAGGGGGGGGAGTACCTGAAGCTTTCTTT	CASSQGGGVPEAFF
.	.	TRBJ2-7	TRBV12-5	TGTGCTAGTGGTTTGGACGACTGGGAGAGCTCCTACGAGCAGTACTTC	CASGLDDWESSYEQYF
.	TRBD1	TRBJ1-5	TRBV19	TGTGCCAGTAGTATAGGTACAGGGGTGGGCAATCAGCCCCAGCATTTT	CASSIGTGVGNQPQHF
.	.	TRBJ1-3	TRBV9	TGTGCCAGCAGCGTACAGGGGAACCCTGGAAACACCATATATTTT	CASSVQGNPGNTIYF
once	.	TRBJ2-5	TRBV9	TGTGCCAGCAGCTTCGCCCCGGGAGAGACCCAGTACTTC	CASSFAPGETQYF
once	.	TRBJ1-1	TRBV11-2	TGTGCCAGCAGCTTAGGTCCGGGTGAAGCTTTCTTT	CASSLGPGEAFF
.	.	TRBJ1-1	TRBV10-2	TGCGCCAGCATTTCAGGCTCTGAAGCTTTCTTT	CASISGSEAFF
.	.	TRBJ1-2	TRBV20-1	TGCAGTGCTAGGCGAGACTATGGCTACACCTTC	CSARRDYGYTF
.	TRBD1	TRBJ2-3	TRBV4-1	TGCGCCAGCAGCCAAGTACAGGGGAGCACAGATACGCAGTATTTT	CASSQVQGSTDTQYF
.	.	TRBJ1-3	TRBV5-6	TGTGCCAGCAGCTTCCAGGGCTCTGGAAACACCATATATTTT	CASSFQGSGNTIYF
.	.	TRBJ1-1	TRBV19	TGTGCCAGTAGTATGGGGGGCACTGAAGCTTTCTTT	CASSMGGTEAFF
.	.	TRBJ1-1	TRBV28	TGTGCCAGCAGGCGAACTGCCACTGAAGCTTTCTTT	CASRRTATEAFF
.	.	TRBJ2-1	TRBV7-3	TGTGCCAGCAGCCAGACCGGGACTGTCAATGAGCAGTTCTTC	CASSQTGTVNEQFF
.	.	TRBJ1-4	TRBV6-5	TGTGCCAGCACCTTATCGGGGGCAACTAATGAAAAACTGTTTTTT	CASTLSGATNEKLFF